The present T cell receptor (beta chain) was sequenced within a study of shared clonotypes between healthy human individuals. The study, taken as a whole, reports: All-four-donor shared clonotypes had higher generation probabilities than non-shared clonotypes did.

With respect to this clone: The target antigen is unknown.

Trimming shortened V by 6 bases and J by 1 base, and 15 bases separated the two germline ends. The V gene's germline CDR1 is MNHEY and CDR2 SMNVEV (reference sequence). This CDR3 is built from 15 residues. Some clones are missing from TCRdb's copy, which holds only in-frame ones; the method was immunoSEQ multiplex PCR. The table has 600,000 to 750,000 clones, over 55% seen once; the top ten hold approximately 1.7%. This rearrangement joins TRBV27 to TRBJ1-1; D not certain. Sequencing was carried out using memory CD4+ T cells sorted from blood. Subset described: CD45RA-negative fraction. The TCR was taken from a woman aged 30 to 39 in good health. The CDR3 sequence: CASSHRSERNTEAFF. The CDR3 DNA reads TGTGCCAGCAGCCACAGATCGGAACGGAACACTGAAGCTTTCTTT.